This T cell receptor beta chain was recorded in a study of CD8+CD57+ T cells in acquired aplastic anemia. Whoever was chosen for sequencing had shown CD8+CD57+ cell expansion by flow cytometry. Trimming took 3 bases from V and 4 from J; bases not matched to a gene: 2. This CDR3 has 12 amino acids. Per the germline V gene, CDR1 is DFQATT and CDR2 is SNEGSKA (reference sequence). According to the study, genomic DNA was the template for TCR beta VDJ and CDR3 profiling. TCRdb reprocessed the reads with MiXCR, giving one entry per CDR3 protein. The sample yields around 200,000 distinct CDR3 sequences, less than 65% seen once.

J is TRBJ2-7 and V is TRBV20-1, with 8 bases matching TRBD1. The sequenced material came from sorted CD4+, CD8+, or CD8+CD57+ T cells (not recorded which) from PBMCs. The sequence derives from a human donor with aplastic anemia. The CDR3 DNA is TGCAGTGCTAGGACAGGGGTTTACGAGCAGTACTTC. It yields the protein CSARTGVYEQYF.